The next 6 T cell receptor beta chains were all read from a single sample in a study of Graves' ophthalmopathy and Graves' hyperthyroidism. Amplifying from RNA transcripts, the study obtained TCR beta CDR3 regions. HTBI primers were employed in first-round RT-PCR, then a second-round multiplex PCR followed. TCRdb used MiXCR to reprocess the multiplex PCR reads, holding one entry per CDR3 protein. This sample has 300,000 to 450,000 distinct CDR3 sequences; approximately 17% occur once, and the top ten carry roughly 2.4%. Sequencing was done on a sample of peripheral blood. The receptors here all came from an adult woman with stable Graves' hyperthyroidism.

There are many counts of this clonotype. The chain joins TRBV20-1 to TRBJ1-5; D call uncertain. V shed 0 bases and J shed 0 bases, with 6 bases lying between them. CDR1 and CDR2 (germline): DFQATT, SNEGSKA (reference sequence). The CDR3 is 14 residues long. CDR3 bases: TGCAGTGCTAGAGATGGCCGTAGCAATCAGCCCCAGCATTTT. Its protein is CSARDGRSNQPQHF.

Many counts were recorded for this clonotype. In DNA form, the CDR3 reads TGTGCCAGCAGTTACTGGGGACAGGGAGGCACCGGGGAGCTGTTTTTT. It encodes CASSYWGQGGTGELFF. The V gene is TRBV6-5, the J gene TRBJ2-2; TRBD1 agrees at 9 bases. The CDR3 is made up of 16 amino acids. J was trimmed by 4 bases and V by 1 base; bases with no gene match: 4. Germline V gene sequence: CDR1 MNHEY, CDR2 SVGAGI.

This clonotype occurred many times. This chain links TRBV7-2 with TRBJ2-7; TRBD2 agrees at 8 bases. Germline loops: CDR1 SGHTA, CDR2 FQGNSA. J lost 2 bases, V lost 6 bases, and 9 bases had no gene match. This CDR3 region has 15 residues. The CDR3 reads CASRLAAVNPYEQYF. The CDR3 nucleotides read TGTGCCAGCAGACTAGCGGCCGTAAACCCCTACGAGCAGTACTTC.

This chain links TRBV12-3 or TRBV12-4 with TRBJ1-2; the D gene is possibly TRBD1 (5 bases). This CDR3 is built from 16 residues. V lost 2 bases and J lost 4, with 17 bases in between. The CDR3 reads CASSLQPGGSRYGYTF. CDR3 DNA sequence: TGTGCCAGCAGTTTACAGCCCGGGGGTAGTCGCTATGGCTACACCTTC.

There are many counts of this clonotype. This may arise from a read error, as a much more abundant clone is one base away. The J gene is TRBJ2-4, the V gene TRBV12-3 or TRBV12-4; TRBD1 matches 8 bases. The CDR3 covers 15 residues. After removal of 6 bases from V and 7 bases from J, the junction contained 11 bases not matched to a gene. CDR3 bases: TGTGCCAGCAGATTGACGGCAGGGGGCTCGAACATTCAGTACTTC. Its translation: CASRLTAGGSNIQYF.

This clonotype was seen at least ten times. The chain combines TRBV18 with TRBJ1-2, with TRBD1 matching over 9 bases. The CDR3 contains 14 residues. V was pared by 4 bases and J by 8 bases, with 8 bases of the junction left unmatched. In germline, CDR1 is KGHSH, CDR2 LQKENI. The CDR3 protein is CASSQDGTGQGYTF. In nucleotides, the CDR3 is TGTGCCAGCTCACAAGACGGGACAGGGCAGGGCTACACCTTC. Full variable domain (rest looked up from reference TRBV18 and TRBJ1-2): NAGVMQNPRHLVRRRGQEARLRCSPMKGHSHVYWYRQLPEEGLKFMVYLQKENIIDESGMPKERFSAEFPKEGPSILRIQQVVRGDSAAYFCASSQDGTGQGYTFGSGTRLTVV.